Each of the 10 T cell receptor beta chains below was sequenced from the same sample in a study of immune cell composition in non-small cell lung cancer. Assay used: immunoSEQ multiplex PCR; TCRdb lists only in-frame clones, some missing. The repertoire includes several thousand clones, over 65% of them detected once, and about 25% sits in the top ten. The normal lung sample lay at least 3 cm, and maximally far, from the tumour. Sequenced sample: non-adjacent lung tissue. The receptors originated from a human donor with non-small cell lung cancer.

The V and J genes are TRBV7-2 and TRBJ2-5; TRBD2 is a possible D gene (5 bases). The CDR3 spans 16 residues. V lost 5 bases to trimming and J lost 1 base, with 17 bases between them. Germline V gene data show CDR1 as SGHTA and CDR2 as FQGNSA. CDR3 region: CASSPLYGGPQETQYF. CDR3 nucleotides: TGTGCCAGCAGCCCTTTATACGGCGGGCCCCAAGAGACCCAGTACTTC. Filled out from reference TRBV7-2 and TRBJ2-5, the complete variable domain reads GAGVSQSPSNKVTEKGKDVELRCDPISGHTALYWYRQSLGQGLEFLIYFQGNSAPDKSGLPSDRFSAERTGGSVSTLTIQRTQQEDSAVYLCASSPLYGGPQETQYFGPGTRLLVL.

This clone was seen a handful of times. V usage is TRBV29-1 and J usage is TRBJ2-3; TRBD2 might be the D (5 bases). Trimming removed 7 bases at V and 0 bases at J, with 14 bases between. CDR3 length equals 14 residues. Germline V lookup: CDR1 SQVTM, CDR2 ANQGSEA. The CDR3 DNA reads as TGCAGCGCCTGGTGGCTAGCAAGCACAGATACGCAGTATTTT. This translates into CSAWWLASTDTQYF.

The V and J genes are TRBV11-3 and TRBJ1-5; D unclear. The germline V gene has CDR1 SGHNT and CDR2 YENEEA. The V and J ends lost 3 bases and 3 bases respectively, with 3 bases between them. The CDR3 contains 12 residues. In DNA, the CDR3 is TGTGCCAGCAGCTTTAACAATCAGCCCCAGCATTTT. Its protein product is CASSFNNQPQHF.

The gene calls are TRBV5-3 and TRBJ1-1; 9 bases map to TRBD1. TRBV5-3 is marked as an open reading frame, function uncertain. This CDR3 spans 13 amino acids. V dropped 10 bases and J dropped 1; count of bases not matched to a gene: 5. In nucleotides, the CDR3 is TGTGCCGGCGGGACAGGGAGGAACACTGAAGCTTTCTTT. Protein product: CAGGTGRNTEAFF.

The CDR3 nucleotides read TGTGCCAGCAGCTTAAATACAGGGTCCGGATGGTATTCGAATTCACCCCTCCACTTT. Protein: CASSLNTGSGWYSNSPLHF. J is TRBJ1-6 and V is TRBV7-9; possible D gene TRBD1, 6 bases. The CDR3 is 19 amino acids. Trimming pared 2 bases from V and 7 bases from J, leaving 24 bases between. Germline CDR1 and CDR2: SEHNR and FQNEAQ (reference sequence).

About this clone itself: The same CDR3 can be traced to other DNA sequences in this sample. V usage is TRBV4-2 and J usage is TRBJ2-7, with D possibly being TRBD1 (7 bases). V lost 6 bases, J lost 3 bases, and 12 bases lay in between. There are 13 residues in the CDR3. Germline values: CDR1 LGHNA, CDR2 YNFKEQ. CDR3 sequence: CASSQGEDYEQYF. CDR3 bases: TGTGCCAGCAGTCAGGGGGAGGACTACGAGCAGTACTTC.

The chain uses TRBV7-6 and TRBJ2-2, with TRBD2 matching 8 bases. The CDR3 is 15 amino acids. Germline V CDR1 and CDR2: SGHVS, FNYEAQ. Trimming cost V 6 bases and J 1 base; bases outside gene matches: 4. The CDR3 here is CASSYTSGNTGELFF. Written as DNA, the CDR3 is TGTGCCAGCAGTTACACTAGCGGGAACACCGGGGAGCTGTTTTTT. Variable domain in full (rest from reference TRBV7-6 and TRBJ2-2): GAGVSQSPRYKVTKRGQDVALRCDPISGHVSLYWYRQALGQGPEFLTYFNYEAQQDKSGLPNDRFSAERPEGSISTLTIQRTEQRDSAMYRCASSYTSGNTGELFFGEGSRLTVL.

This chain uses TRBV6-5 with TRBJ1-1; D gene ambiguous. The V end lost 6 bases, the J end lost 6 bases, and 14 bases lay between the germline ends. The CDR3 extends over 13 amino acids. The germline V gene encodes CDR1 MNHEY and CDR2 SVGAGI. The CDR3 region is CASSHSGVAEAFF. DNA of the CDR3: TGTGCCAGCAGCCATTCCGGGGTCGCTGAAGCTTTCTTT.

The chain joins TRBV11-2 to TRBJ2-7, with D perhaps matching TRBD1 (6 bases). CDR3 length: 12 amino acids. Germline V lookup: CDR1 SGHAT, CDR2 FQNNGV. V was pared by 1 base and J by 7 bases, with 8 bases between. This CDR3 is CASSLAQGEQYF. Written as DNA, the CDR3 is TGTGCCAGCAGCTTAGCCCAGGGGGAGCAGTACTTC.

The chain employs TRBV5-6 and TRBJ1-2; D possibly corresponds to TRBD1 (5 bases). The CDR3 length is 13 residues. Trimming stripped 3 bases from V and 2 bases from J, with 8 bases between. Germline-derived CDR1 and CDR2 are SGHDT and YYEEEE. The DNA for the CDR3 is TGTGCCAGCAGCTCCGGACACAACTATGGCTACACCTTC. Protein product: CASSSGHNYGYTF. The full variable domain, its missing parts supplied by reference TRBV5-6 and TRBJ1-2, is DAGVTQSPTHLIKTRGQQVTLRCSPKSGHDTVSWYQQALGQGPQFIFQYYEEEERQRGNFPDRFSGHQFPNYSSELNVNALLLGDSALYLCASSSGHNYGYTFGSGTRLTVV.